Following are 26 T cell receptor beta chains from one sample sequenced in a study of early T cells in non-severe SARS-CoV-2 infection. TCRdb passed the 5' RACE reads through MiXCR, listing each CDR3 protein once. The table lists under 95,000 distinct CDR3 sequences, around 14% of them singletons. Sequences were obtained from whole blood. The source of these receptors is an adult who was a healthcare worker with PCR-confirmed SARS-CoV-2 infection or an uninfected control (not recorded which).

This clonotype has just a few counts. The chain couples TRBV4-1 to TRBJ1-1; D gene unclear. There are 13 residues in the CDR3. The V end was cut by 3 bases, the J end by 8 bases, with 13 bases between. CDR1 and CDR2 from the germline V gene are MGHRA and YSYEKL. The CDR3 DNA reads TGCGCCAGCAGCCACGAACCGGGCTACGAAGCTTTCTTT. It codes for CASSHEPGYEAFF.

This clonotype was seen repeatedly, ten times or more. This chain's CDR3 is CATEGAKNIQYF. DNA for the CDR3: TGTGCAACAGAGGGGGCCAAAAACATTCAGTACTTC. The chain recombines TRBV28 with TRBJ2-4; either TRBD1 or TRBD2 may fit D (5 bases each). CDR1 MDHEN and CDR2 SYDVKM come from the germline V gene. The CDR3 spans 12 residues. Drawing the rest from reference TRBV28 and TRBJ2-4, the complete variable domain is DVKVTQSSRYLVKRTGEKVFLECVQDMDHENMFWYRQDPGLGLRLIYFSYDVKMKEKGDIPEGYSVSREKKERFSLILESASTNQTSMYLCATEGAKNIQYFGAGTRLSVL.

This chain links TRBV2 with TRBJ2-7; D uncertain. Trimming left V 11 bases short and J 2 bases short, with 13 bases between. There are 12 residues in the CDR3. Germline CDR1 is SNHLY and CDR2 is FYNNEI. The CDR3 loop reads CAFGDITYEQYF. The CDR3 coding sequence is TGTGCCTTTGGGGATATTACCTACGAGCAGTACTTC.

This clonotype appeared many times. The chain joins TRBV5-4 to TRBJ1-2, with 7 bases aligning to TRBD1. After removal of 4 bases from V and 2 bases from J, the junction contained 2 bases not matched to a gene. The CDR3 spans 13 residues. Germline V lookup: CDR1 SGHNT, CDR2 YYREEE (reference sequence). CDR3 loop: CASSPDRNYGYTF. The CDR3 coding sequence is TGTGCCAGCAGCCCGGACAGGAACTATGGCTACACCTTC. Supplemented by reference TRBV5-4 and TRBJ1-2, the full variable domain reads ETGVTQSPTHLIKTRGQQVTLRCSSQSGHNTVSWYQQALGQGPQFIFQYYREEENGRGNFPPRFSGLQFPNYSSELNVNALELDDSALYLCASSPDRNYGYTFGSGTRLTVV.

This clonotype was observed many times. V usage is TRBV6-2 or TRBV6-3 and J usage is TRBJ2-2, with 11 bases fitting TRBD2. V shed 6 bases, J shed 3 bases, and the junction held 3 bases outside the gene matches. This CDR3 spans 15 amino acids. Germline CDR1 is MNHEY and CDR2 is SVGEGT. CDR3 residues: CASRLGLADTGELFF. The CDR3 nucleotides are TGTGCCAGCAGACTGGGACTAGCGGACACCGGGGAGCTGTTTTTT.

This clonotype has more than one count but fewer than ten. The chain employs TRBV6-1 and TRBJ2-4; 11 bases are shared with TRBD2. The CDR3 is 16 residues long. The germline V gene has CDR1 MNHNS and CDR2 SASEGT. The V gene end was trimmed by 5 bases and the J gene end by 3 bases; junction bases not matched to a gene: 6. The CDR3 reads CASSLLAGGDKNIQYF. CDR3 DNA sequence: TGTGCCAGCAGTCTCCTAGCGGGAGGCGACAAAAACATTCAGTACTTC.

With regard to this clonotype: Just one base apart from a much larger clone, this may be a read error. The CDR3 coding sequence is TGTGCCAGCGGCCGGACTAGCGGGAGTTACGAGCAGTACTTC. Encoded protein: CASGRTSGSYEQYF. The rearrangement links TRBV7-9 to TRBJ2-7; 13 bases match TRBD2. CDR1 and CDR2 from the germline V gene are SEHNR and FQNEAQ (reference sequence). V gave up 8 bases and J gave up 4 bases; unmatched junction bases: 5. The CDR3 totals 14 residues. Variable domain in full (rest from reference TRBV7-9 and TRBJ2-7): DTGVSQNPRHKITKRGQNVTFRCDPISEHNRLYWYRQTLGQGPEFLTYFQNEAQLEKSRLLSDRFSAERPKGSFSTLEIQRTEQGDSAMYLCASGRTSGSYEQYFGPGTRLTVT.

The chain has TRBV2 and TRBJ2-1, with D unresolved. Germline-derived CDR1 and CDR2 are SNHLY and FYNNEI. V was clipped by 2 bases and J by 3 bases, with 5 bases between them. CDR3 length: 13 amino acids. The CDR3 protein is CASSERSYNEQFF. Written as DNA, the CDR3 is TGTGCCAGCAGTGAACGCAGCTACAATGAGCAGTTCTTC.

The CDR3: CSVAVKVDGYTF. The DNA for the CDR3 is TGCAGCGTTGCGGTCAAGGTTGATGGCTACACCTTC. The chain carries TRBV29-1 and TRBJ1-2, with D unresolved. With 4 bases removed from V and 6 bases from J, the gap between germline ends came to 12 bases. The CDR3 has 12 amino acids. Germline V gives CDR1 SQVTM, CDR2 ANQGSEA.

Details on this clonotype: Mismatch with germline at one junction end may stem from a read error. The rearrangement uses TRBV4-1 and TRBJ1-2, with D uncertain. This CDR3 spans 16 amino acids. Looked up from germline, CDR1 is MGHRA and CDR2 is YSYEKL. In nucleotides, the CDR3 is TGTGCCAGCAGCCAAGATATTATGCCAGGAGCTAGGGGCTACACCTTC. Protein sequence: CASSQDIMPGARGYTF.

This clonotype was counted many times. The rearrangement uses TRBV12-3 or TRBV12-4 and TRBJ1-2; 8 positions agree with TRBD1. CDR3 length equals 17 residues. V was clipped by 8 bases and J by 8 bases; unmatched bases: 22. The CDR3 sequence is CASAPSGTGLPGDGYTF. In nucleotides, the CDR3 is TGTGCCAGCGCCCCATCCGGGACAGGTCTTCCGGGGGACGGCTACACCTTC.

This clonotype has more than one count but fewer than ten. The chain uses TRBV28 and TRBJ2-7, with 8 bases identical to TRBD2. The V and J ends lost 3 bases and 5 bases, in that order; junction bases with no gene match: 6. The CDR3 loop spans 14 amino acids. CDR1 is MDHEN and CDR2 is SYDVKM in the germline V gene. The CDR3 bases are TGTGCCAGCAGTTTCCGGGAGGGCCGGAACGAGCAGTACTTC. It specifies CASSFREGRNEQYF.

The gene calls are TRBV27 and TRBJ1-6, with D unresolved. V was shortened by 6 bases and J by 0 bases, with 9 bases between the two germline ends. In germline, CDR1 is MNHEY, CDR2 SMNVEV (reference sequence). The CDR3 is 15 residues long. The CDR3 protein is CASRIGGSYNSPLHF. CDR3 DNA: TGTGCCAGCAGAATAGGTGGCTCCTATAATTCACCCCTCCACTTT.

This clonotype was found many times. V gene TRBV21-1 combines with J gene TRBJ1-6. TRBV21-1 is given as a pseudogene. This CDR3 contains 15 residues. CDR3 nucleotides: TGTGCCAGCACCGGACGTAGGCTCGAATCTTTACCCCTCCACTTT. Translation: CASTGRRLESLPLHF.

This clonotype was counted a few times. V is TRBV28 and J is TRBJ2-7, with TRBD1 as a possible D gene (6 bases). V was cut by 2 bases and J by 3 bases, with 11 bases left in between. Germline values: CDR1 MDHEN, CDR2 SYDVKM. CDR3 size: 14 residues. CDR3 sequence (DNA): TGTGCCAGCAGTTTAGTCTCCAGGGGCTACGAGCAGTACTTC. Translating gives CASSLVSRGYEQYF.

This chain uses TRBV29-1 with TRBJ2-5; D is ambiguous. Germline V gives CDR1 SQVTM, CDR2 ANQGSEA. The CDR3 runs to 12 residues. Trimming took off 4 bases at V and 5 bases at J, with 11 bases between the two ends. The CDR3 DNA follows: TGCAGCGTTGTCTTAGTACGGGAGACCCAGTACTTC. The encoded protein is CSVVLVRETQYF.

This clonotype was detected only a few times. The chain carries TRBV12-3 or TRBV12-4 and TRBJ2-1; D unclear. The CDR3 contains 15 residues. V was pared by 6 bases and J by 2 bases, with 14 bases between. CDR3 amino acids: CASRPSGPAYNEQFF. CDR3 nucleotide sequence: TGTGCCAGCAGGCCATCTGGGCCCGCCTACAATGAGCAGTTCTTC.

CDR3 in DNA: TGCGCCAGCAGCCAAGCGCTCGGGACCTACGAGCAGTACTTC. Translated: CASSQALGTYEQYF. The J gene is TRBJ2-7, the V gene TRBV4-3, with D maybe TRBD2 (5 bases). Looked up from germline, CDR1 is LGHNA and CDR2 is YSLEER. This CDR3 region has 14 residues. V was pared by 1 base and J by 2 bases, with 9 bases between.

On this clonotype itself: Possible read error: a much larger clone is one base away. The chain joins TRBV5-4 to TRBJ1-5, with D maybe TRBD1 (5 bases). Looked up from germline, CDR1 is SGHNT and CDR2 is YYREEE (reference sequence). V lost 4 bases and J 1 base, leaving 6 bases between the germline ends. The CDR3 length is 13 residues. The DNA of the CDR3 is TGTGCCAGCAGCGAGGGGAGCAATCAGCCCCAGCATTTT. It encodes CASSEGSNQPQHF.

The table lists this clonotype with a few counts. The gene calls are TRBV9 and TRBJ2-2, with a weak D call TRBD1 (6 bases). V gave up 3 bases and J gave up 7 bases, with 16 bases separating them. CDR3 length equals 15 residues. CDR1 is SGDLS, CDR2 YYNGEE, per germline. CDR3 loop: CASSESPGVDGELFF. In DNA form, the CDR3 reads TGTGCCAGCAGCGAGAGTCCAGGGGTGGACGGGGAGCTGTTTTTT. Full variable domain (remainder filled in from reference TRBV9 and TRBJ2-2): DSGVTQTPKHLITATGQRVTLRCSPRSGDLSVYWYQQSLDQGLQFLIQYYNGEERAKGNILERFSAQQFPDLHSELNLSSLELGDSALYFCASSESPGVDGELFFGEGSRLTVL.

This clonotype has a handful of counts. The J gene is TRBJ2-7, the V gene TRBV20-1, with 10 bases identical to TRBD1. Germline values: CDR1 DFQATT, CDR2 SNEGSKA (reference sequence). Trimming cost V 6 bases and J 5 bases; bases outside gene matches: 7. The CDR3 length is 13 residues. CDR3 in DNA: TGCAGTGCACTAAGACAGGGGGCGGACGAGCAGTACTTC. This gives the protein CSALRQGADEQYF.

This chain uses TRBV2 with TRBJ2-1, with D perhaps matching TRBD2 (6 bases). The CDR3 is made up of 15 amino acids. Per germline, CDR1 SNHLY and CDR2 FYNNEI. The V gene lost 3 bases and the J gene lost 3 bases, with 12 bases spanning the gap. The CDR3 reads CASSERLVLYNEQFF. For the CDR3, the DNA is TGTGCCAGCAGTGAGCGACTAGTGCTCTACAATGAGCAGTTCTTC.

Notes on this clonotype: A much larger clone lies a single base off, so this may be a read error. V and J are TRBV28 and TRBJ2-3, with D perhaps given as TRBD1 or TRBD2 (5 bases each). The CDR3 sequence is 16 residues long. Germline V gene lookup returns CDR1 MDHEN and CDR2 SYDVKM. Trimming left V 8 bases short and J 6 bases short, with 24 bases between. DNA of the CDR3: TGTGCCAGCTCTAAAGGGACCGCGAGCCCTGCTGATACGCAGTATTTT. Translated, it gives CASSKGTASPADTQYF.

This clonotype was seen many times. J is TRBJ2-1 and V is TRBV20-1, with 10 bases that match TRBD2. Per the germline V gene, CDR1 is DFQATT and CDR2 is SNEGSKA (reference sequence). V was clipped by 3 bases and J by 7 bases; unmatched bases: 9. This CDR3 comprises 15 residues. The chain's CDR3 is CSASMLAGVLNEQFF. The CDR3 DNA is TGCAGTGCTAGCATGCTAGCGGGAGTATTAAATGAGCAGTTCTTC.

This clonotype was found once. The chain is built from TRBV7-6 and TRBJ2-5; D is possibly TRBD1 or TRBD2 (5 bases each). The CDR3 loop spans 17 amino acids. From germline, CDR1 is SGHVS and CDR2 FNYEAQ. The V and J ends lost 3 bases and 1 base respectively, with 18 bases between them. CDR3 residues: CASSFHSVGGFQETQYF. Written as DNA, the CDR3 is TGTGCCAGCAGCTTCCACTCAGTTGGGGGATTCCAAGAGACCCAGTACTTC.

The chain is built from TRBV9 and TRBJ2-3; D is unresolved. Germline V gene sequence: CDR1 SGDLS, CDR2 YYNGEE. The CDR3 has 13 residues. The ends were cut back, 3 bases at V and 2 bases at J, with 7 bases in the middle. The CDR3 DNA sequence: TGTGCCAGCAGCGAGCAGTACACAGATACGCAGTATTTT. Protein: CASSEQYTDTQYF.